This T cell receptor (beta chain) was recorded in a study of radiation and T cells in renal cell carcinoma. Study-wide background: Nephrectomy followed 15 Gy stereotactic body radiation by 4 weeks. General study points: Baseline intratumoral clonotype presence is unknown without pretreatment biopsies. In blood, top tumor clones expanded by 2 weeks, shrinking by 4.

As for this clone: Its specificity is not known.

Described time point: blood 2 weeks post-SBRT. Treatment meaning: 15 Gy SBRT to primary tumor, nephrectomy 4 weeks later. This renal cell carcinoma was of the clear cell type. V shed 4 bases and J 2 bases; nucleotides not matched to a gene: 3. The CDR3 is made up of 15 amino acids. Germline CDR1 and CDR2: MGHRA and YSYEKL. TCRdb's table, derived via immunoSEQ multiplex PCR, lists solely in-frame clones and lacks some. The table shows 100,000 to 150,000 clones, with around 81% occurring only once. The specimen was blood, collected from a patient whose treatment included radiotherapy and nephrectomy. The chain uses TRBV4-1 and TRBJ2-1, with 9 positions matching TRBD1. This sequence was found in a man in his fifties with renal cell carcinoma. In DNA form, the CDR3 reads TGCGCCAGCAGCCCGGGACAGGGAGCCTACAATGAGCAGTTCTTC. This translates into CASSPGQGAYNEQFF.